The 4 T cell receptor beta chains in this list originate from one sample, sequenced in a study of cytomegalovirus exposure and HLA in healthy donors. In the PCR, 60 Vbeta and 13 Jbeta primers were used. The table came from immunoSEQ multiplex PCR; TCRdb's copy has only in-frame clones and leaves some out. The sample includes some 110,000 clones, 55% to 65% of them seen just once. The sequenced sample was PBMCs. These receptors originate from a woman aged 30 to 39 in good health and CMV-seronegative.

This clone was picked up one time. The V call is TRBV7-2, the J call TRBJ1-5, with D possibly being TRBD1 (6 bases). The V gene lost 1 base and the J gene lost 2 bases, with 9 bases spanning the gap. The CDR3 consists of 15 residues. CDR1 and CDR2 (germline): SGHTA, FQGNSA. CDR3 sequence: CASSLVAGGNQPQHF. The CDR3 region has the DNA TGTGCCAGCAGCTTAGTGGCAGGGGGCAATCAGCCCCAGCATTTT.

The table lists this clone with a few counts. This chain's CDR3 is CASSDVAETYEQYF. CDR3 DNA: TGTGCCAGTAGCGACGTAGCGGAAACCTACGAGCAGTACTTC. The chain uses TRBV19 and TRBJ2-7; TRBD2 might be the D (6 bases). V was cut by 6 bases and J by 2 bases, with 14 bases left in between. Germline V gene sequence: CDR1 LNHDA, CDR2 SQIVND (reference sequence). The CDR3 has 14 residues.

This clone showed up just a few times. The chain recombines TRBV5-1 with TRBJ2-1; 11 nucleotides align to TRBD2. The germline V gene encodes CDR1 SGHRS and CDR2 YFSETQ. This CDR3 has 16 amino acids. J gave up 5 bases and V 4 bases, and 8 bases lay outside the gene matches. CDR3 sequence reads: CASSVPTSGSHNEQFF. The CDR3 DNA sequence: TGCGCCAGCAGCGTTCCAACTAGCGGGAGCCACAATGAGCAGTTCTTC.

This chain uses TRBV30 with TRBJ2-7; TRBD2 is a possible D gene (7 bases). Trimming removed 5 bases from V and 3 bases from J, with 17 bases in between. The germline V gene has CDR1 GTSNPN and CDR2 SVGIG (reference sequence). The CDR3 spans 14 residues. Written as DNA, the CDR3 is TGTGCCTGGCGTCCGTGGGGAGGGGGCTACGAGCAGTACTTC. Its protein is CAWRPWGGGYEQYF.